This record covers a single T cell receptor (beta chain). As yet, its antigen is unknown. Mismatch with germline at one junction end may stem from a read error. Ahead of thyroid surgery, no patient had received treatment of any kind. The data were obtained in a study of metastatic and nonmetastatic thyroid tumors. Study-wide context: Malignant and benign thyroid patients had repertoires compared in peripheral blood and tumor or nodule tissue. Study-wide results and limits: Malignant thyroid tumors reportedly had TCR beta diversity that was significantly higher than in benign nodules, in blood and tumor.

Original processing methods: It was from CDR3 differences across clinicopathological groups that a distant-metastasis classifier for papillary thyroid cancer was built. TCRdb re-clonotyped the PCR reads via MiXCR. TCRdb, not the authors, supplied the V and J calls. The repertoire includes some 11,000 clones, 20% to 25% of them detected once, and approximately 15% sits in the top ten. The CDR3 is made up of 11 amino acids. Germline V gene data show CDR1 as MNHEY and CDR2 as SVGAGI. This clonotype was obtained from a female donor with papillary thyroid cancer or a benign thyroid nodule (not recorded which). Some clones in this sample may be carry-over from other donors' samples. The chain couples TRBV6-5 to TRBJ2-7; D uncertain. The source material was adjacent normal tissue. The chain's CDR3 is CASSNTYEQYF. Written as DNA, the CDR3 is TGTGCCAGCAGTAACACCTACGAGCAGTACTTT.